The rows below give T cell receptor beta chains drawn from one sample of a study of OX40 agonist ivuxolimab in advanced cancers. Here immunoSEQ multiplex PCR was the method, and the copy in TCRdb shows in-frame clones only, minus some. Of tens of thousands of clones in the sample, around 84% were seen once. Sequenced material: CD4+ or CD8+ T cells sorted from blood, taken in a trial of the OX40 agonist ivuxolimab. The origin of the receptors is an adult with an advanced solid tumor such as melanoma, head and neck, liver or kidney cancer. Each CDR3 is given with its conserved first and last residue. The D gene is left open where the match is weak. Some rows have no size entry. The others give once, few or many, or a class for an expanded clone.

CDR3: CASSPKRSGLGIPDTQYF
DNA: TGTGCCAGCAGCCCCAAAAGGTCGGGACTAGGGATCCCCGATACGCAGTATTTT
D: TRBD2
size: NA
V: TRBV14
J: TRBJ2-3

CDR3: CASSFESQETQYF
DNA: TGCGCCAGCAGCTTCGAGAGCCAAGAGACCCAGTACTTC
D: NA
size: once
V: TRBV5-1
J: TRBJ2-5

CDR3: CASSGGQGSNQPQHF
DNA: TGTGCCAGCAGTGGGGGACAGGGGAGCAATCAGCCCCAGCATTTT
D: TRBD1
size: few
V: TRBV28
J: TRBJ1-5

CDR3: CASGPGAGSNQPQHF
DNA: TGTGCTAGTGGTCCAGGGGCAGGTAGCAATCAGCCCCAGCATTTT
D: NA
size: few
V: TRBV12-5
J: TRBJ1-5

CDR3: CASSQEGNEQFF
DNA: TGTGCCAGCAGCCAGGAGGGCAATGAGCAGTTCTTC
D: NA
size: NA
V: TRBV9
J: TRBJ2-1

CDR3: CASSLVARGTKNIQYF
DNA: TGTGCCAGCAGCTTAGTCGCCAGGGGAACCAAAAACATTCAGTACTTC
D: NA
size: NA
V: TRBV7-2
J: TRBJ2-4

CDR3: CASSFDPFKNTEAFF
DNA: TGTGCCAGCAGCTTCGACCCTTTTAAGAACACTGAAGCTTTCTTT
D: NA
size: NA
V: TRBV7-9
J: TRBJ1-1

CDR3: CASSPLFLNQPQHF
DNA: TGTGCCAGCTCACCTCTCTTCCTCAATCAGCCCCAGCATTTT
D: NA
size: few
V: TRBV18
J: TRBJ1-5

CDR3: CASSSLGGGLQETQYF
DNA: TGTGCCAGCAGCTCCTTGGGGGGAGGACTCCAAGAGACCCAGTACTTC
D: NA
size: few
V: TRBV11-2
J: TRBJ2-5

CDR3: CASSPHLVTKNIQYF
DNA: TGTGCCAGCAGCCCCCATTTGGTCACCAAAAACATTCAGTACTTC
D: NA
size: NA
V: TRBV11-2
J: TRBJ2-4

CDR3: CASSDERERGNQPQHF
DNA: TGTGCCAGCAGTGATGAGAGGGAAAGGGGCAATCAGCCCCAGCATTTT
D: NA
size: NA
V: TRBV6-1
J: TRBJ1-5

CDR3: CASSYSMGGASDEQFF
DNA: TGTGCCAGCAGTTACTCGATGGGAGGGGCCAGCGATGAGCAGTTCTTC
D: TRBD2
size: NA
V: TRBV6-5
J: TRBJ2-1

CDR3: CASTQRALYNEQFF
DNA: TGTGCCAGTACTCAGCGGGCGCTTTACAATGAGCAGTTCTTC
D: NA
size: NA
V: TRBV19
J: TRBJ2-1

CDR3: CADLGIQNTDTQYF
DNA: TGTGCCGACCTTGGGATCCAAAACACAGATACGCAGTATTTT
D: NA
size: NA
V: TRBV27
J: TRBJ2-3